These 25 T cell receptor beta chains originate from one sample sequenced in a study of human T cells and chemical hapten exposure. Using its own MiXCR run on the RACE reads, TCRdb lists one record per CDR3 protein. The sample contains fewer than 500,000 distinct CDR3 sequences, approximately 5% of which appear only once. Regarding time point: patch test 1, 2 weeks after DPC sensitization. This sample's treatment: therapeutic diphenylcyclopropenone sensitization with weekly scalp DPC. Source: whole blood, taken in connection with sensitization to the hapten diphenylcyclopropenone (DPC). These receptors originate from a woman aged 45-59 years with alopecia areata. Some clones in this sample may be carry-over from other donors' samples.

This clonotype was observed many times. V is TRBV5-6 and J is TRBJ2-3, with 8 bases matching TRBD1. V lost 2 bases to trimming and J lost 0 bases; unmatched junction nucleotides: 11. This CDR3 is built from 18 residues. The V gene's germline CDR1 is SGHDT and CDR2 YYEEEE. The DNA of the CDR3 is TGTGCCAGCAGCTTCGATTATCGAACAGGGGGTAGCACAGATACGCAGTATTTT. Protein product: CASSFDYRTGGSTDTQYF. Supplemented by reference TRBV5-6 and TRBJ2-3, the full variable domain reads DAGVTQSPTHLIKTRGQQVTLRCSPKSGHDTVSWYQQALGQGPQFIFQYYEEEERQRGNFPDRFSGHQFPNYSSELNVNALLLGDSALYLCASSFDYRTGGSTDTQYFGPGTRLTVL.

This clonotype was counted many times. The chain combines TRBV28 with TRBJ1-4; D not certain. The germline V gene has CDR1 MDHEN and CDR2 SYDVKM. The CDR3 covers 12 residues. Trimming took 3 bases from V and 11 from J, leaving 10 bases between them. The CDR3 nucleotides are TGTGCCAGCAGTTTCGTCGGAGAGAAACTGTTTTTT. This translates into CASSFVGEKLFF.

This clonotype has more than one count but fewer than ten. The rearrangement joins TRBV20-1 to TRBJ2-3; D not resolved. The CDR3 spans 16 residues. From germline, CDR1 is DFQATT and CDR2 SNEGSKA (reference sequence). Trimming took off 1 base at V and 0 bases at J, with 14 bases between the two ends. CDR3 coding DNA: TGCAGTGCTAGAGCCTTCTCAGCGCTGAGCACAGATACGCAGTATTTT. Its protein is CSARAFSALSTDTQYF.

The DNA for the CDR3 is TGTGCCAGCAGCCAAGTAATTCGGACGCCGGGTGGCTACACCTTC. It is translated as CASSQVIRTPGGYTF. The chain recombines TRBV4-2 with TRBJ1-2, with D uncertain. This CDR3 contains 15 residues. V was pared by 1 base and J by 7 bases, with 16 bases between. Germline V lookup: CDR1 LGHNA, CDR2 YNFKEQ.

CDR3 DNA sequence: TGTGCCAGCAGTCGAACTTCAGGGTCGTGGGACACCGGGGAGCTGTTTTTT. It codes for CASSRTSGSWDTGELFF. The V gene is TRBV11-2, the J gene TRBJ2-2; D is possibly TRBD1 (5 bases). Per the germline V gene, CDR1 is SGHAT and CDR2 is FQNNGV. Trimming left V 6 bases short and J 3 bases short, with 20 bases between. This CDR3 region has 17 residues.

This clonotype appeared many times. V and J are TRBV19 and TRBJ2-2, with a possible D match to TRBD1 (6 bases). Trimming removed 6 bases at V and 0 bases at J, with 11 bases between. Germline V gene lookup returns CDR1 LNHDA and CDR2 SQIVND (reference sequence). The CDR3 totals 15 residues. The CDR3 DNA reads TGTGCCAGTAGGCTAACAGGGACGAACACCGGGGAGCTGTTTTTT. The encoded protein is CASRLTGTNTGELFF.

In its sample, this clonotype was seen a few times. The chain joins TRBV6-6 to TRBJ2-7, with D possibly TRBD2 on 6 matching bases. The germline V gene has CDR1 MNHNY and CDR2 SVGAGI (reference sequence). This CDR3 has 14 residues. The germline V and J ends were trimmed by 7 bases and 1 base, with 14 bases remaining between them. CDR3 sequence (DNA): TGTGCCAGCAAGGTCCTTAGCGGATCCTACGAGCAGTACTTC. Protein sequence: CASKVLSGSYEQYF.

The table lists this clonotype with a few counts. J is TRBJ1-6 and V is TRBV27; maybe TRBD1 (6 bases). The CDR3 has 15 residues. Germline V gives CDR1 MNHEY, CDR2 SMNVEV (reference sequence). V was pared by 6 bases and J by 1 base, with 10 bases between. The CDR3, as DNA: TGTGCCAGCAGGTGGACAGAATCCTATAATTCACCCCTCCACTTT. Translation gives CASRWTESYNSPLHF.

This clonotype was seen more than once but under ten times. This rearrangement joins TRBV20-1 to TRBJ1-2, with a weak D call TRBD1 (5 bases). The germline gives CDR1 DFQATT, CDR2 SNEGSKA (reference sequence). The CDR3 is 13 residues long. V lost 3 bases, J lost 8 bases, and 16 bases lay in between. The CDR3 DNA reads TGCAGTGCTAGTCTTCAGGGAAGGGAAGGCTACACCTTC. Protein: CSASLQGREGYTF.

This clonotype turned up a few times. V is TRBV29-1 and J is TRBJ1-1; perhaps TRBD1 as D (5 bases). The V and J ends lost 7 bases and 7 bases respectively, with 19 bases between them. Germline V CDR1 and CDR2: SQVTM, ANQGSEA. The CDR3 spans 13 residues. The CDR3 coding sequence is TGCAGCGCCCTCCCTCCAGGGCCCCTTGAAGCTTTCTTT. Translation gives CSALPPGPLEAFF.

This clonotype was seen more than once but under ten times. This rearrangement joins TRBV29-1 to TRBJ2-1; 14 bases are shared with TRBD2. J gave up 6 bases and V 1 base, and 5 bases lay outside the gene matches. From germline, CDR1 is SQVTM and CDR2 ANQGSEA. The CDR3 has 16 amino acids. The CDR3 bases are TGCAGCGTTGAAGGGGGACTAGCGGGAGTAAGCAATGAGCAGTTCTTC. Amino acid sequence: CSVEGGLAGVSNEQFF.

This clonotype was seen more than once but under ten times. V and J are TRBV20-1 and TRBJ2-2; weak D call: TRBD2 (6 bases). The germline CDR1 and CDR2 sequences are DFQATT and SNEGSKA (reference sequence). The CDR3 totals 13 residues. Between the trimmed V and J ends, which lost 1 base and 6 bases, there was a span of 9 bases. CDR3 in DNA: TGCAGTGCTAGAGGTAGCGGTGCCGGGGAGCTGTTTTTT. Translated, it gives CSARGSGAGELFF.

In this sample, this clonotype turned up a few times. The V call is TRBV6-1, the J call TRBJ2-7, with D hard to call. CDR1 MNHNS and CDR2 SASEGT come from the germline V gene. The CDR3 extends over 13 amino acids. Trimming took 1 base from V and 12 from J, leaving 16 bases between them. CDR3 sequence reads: CASSEGTTFARYF. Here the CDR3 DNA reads TGTGCCAGCAGTGAAGGGACGACCTTCGCTCGGTACTTC.

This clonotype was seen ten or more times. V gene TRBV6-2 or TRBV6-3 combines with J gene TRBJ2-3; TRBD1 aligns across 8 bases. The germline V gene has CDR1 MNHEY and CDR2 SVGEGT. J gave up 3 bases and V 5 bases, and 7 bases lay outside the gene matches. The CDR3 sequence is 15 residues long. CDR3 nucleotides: TGTGCCAGCAGTGTCGGACAGGGTAAAACAGATACGCAGTATTTT. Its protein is CASSVGQGKTDTQYF.

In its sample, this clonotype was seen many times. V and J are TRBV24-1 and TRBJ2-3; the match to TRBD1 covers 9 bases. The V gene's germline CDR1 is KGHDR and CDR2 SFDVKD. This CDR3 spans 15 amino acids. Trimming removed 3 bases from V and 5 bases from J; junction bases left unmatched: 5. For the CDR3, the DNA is TGTGCCACCAGTGATCAACAGGGGGCGGAAGATACGCAGTATTTT. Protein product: CATSDQQGAEDTQYF.

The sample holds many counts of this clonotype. Here the CDR3 reads CASSRRTLPYEQYF. CDR3 nucleotide sequence: TGTGCCAGCAGCAGAAGGACATTGCCCTACGAGCAGTACTTC. The chain carries TRBV28 and TRBJ2-7; a weak D match, TRBD1 (5 bases). The CDR3 spans 14 residues. V lost 6 bases, J lost 2 bases, and 14 bases lay in between. Per germline, CDR1 MDHEN and CDR2 SYDVKM.

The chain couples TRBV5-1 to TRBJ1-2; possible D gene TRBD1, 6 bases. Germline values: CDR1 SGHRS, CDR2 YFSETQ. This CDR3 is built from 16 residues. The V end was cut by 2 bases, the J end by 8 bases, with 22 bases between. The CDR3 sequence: CASSLPRSGESPGYTF. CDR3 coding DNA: TGCGCCAGCAGCTTACCCCGGTCAGGGGAGAGTCCGGGCTACACCTTC.

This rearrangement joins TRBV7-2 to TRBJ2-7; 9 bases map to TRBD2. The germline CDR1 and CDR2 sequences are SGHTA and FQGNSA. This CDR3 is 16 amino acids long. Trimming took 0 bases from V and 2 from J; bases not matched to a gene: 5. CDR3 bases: TGTGCCAGCAGCTTAGCGGCGGGAGGGGTACCCTACGAGCAGTACTTC. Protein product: CASSLAAGGVPYEQYF.

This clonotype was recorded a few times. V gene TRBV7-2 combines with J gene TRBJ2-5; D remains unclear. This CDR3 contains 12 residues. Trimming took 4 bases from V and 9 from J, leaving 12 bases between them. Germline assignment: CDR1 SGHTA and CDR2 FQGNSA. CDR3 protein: CASSSGELSQYF. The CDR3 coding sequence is TGTGCCAGCAGCTCGGGCGAGTTATCCCAGTACTTC.

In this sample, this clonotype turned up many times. In nucleotides, the CDR3 is TGCGCCAGCAGCTTGAGTACTAGCCAAAACAATGAGCAGTTCTTC. Translated, it gives CASSLSTSQNNEQFF. The V call is TRBV5-1, the J call TRBJ2-1; tentatively, D is TRBD2 (6 bases). The CDR3 has 15 residues. V lost 1 base and J lost 5, with 13 bases in between. Germline loops: CDR1 SGHRS, CDR2 YFSETQ.

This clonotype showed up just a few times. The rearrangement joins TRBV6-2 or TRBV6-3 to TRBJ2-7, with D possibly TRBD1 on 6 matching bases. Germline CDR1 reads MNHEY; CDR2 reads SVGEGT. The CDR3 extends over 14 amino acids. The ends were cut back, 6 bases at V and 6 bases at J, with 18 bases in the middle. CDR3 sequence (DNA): TGTGCCAGCAGCCCTATATCAGGGGAAAGCGAGCAGTACTTC. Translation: CASSPISGESEQYF.

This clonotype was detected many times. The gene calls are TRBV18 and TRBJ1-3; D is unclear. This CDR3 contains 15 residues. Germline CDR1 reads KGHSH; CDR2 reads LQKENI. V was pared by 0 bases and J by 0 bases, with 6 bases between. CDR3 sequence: CASSPPDYSGNTIYF. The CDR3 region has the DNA TGTGCCAGCTCACCACCCGATTACTCTGGAAACACCATATATTTT.

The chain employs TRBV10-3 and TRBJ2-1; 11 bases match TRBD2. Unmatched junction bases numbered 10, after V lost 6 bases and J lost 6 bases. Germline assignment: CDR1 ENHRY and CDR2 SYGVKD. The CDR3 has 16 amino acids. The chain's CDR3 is CAISHGTSGHPNEQFF. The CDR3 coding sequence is TGTGCCATCAGCCACGGGACTAGCGGTCACCCCAATGAGCAGTTCTTC.

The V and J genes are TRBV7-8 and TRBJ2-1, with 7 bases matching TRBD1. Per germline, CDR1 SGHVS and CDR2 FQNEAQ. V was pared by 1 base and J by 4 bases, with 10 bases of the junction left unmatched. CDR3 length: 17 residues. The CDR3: CASSLGPRDSHYNEQFF. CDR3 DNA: TGTGCCAGCAGCTTAGGGCCAAGGGACAGTCATTACAATGAGCAGTTCTTC.

The CDR3 nucleotides are TGTGCCACCAGCCGGTCCCCGGGACTAGCGGGGGGGAATGAGCAGTTCTTC. As protein: CATSRSPGLAGGNEQFF. The rearrangement joins TRBV15 to TRBJ2-1, with TRBD2 identical over 16 bases. CDR3 size: 17 residues. Germline loops: CDR1 LNHNV, CDR2 YYDKDF (reference sequence). V dropped 5 bases and J dropped 7; count of bases not matched to a gene: 8.